A single sample gave rise to the 21 T cell receptor beta chains below, sequenced in a study of cytomegalovirus exposure and HLA in healthy donors. Sequencing was performed with immunoSEQ multiplex PCR; in TCRdb, only in-frame clones are kept and a portion is missing. The sample shows 200,000 to 300,000 clones, roughly 86% of them seen only once. Sequenced sample: PBMCs. Receptors originate from a woman aged 25 to 39 in good health and CMV-seropositive.

This clone was recorded only once. The chain has TRBV18 and TRBJ2-7, with TRBD1 matching 8 bases. Trimming at V came to 6 bases and at J to 0 bases, leaving 7 bases not matched to a gene. Looked up from germline, CDR1 is KGHSH and CDR2 is LQKENI. The CDR3 runs 15 residues. The CDR3 nucleotides read TGTGCCAGCTCTCTTGGGACAGGAAGCTCCTACGAGCAGTACTTC. Its translation is CASSLGTGSSYEQYF. Supplemented by reference TRBV18 and TRBJ2-7, the full variable domain reads NAGVMQNPRHLVRRRGQEARLRCSPMKGHSHVYWYRQLPEEGLKFMVYLQKENIIDESGMPKERFSAEFPKEGPSILRIQQVVRGDSAAYFCASSLGTGSSYEQYFGPGTRLTVT.

This clone came up once. J is TRBJ2-7 and V is TRBV27, with TRBD1 as a possible D gene (6 bases). The CDR3 runs 13 residues. V lost 5 bases and J lost 3, with 11 bases in between. The germline CDR1 and CDR2 sequences are MNHEY and SMNVEV (reference sequence). CDR3 sequence (DNA): TGTGCCAGCAGTCCCAGGGGTGTCTACGAGCAGTACTTC. It is translated as CASSPRGVYEQYF.

The chain recombines TRBV6-1 with TRBJ1-3; TRBD1 is a possible D gene (5 bases). V was clipped by 6 bases and J by 0 bases, with 12 bases between them. CDR3 length equals 15 residues. CDR1 is MNHNS and CDR2 is SASEGT in the germline V gene. This CDR3 reads CASRNPGYSGNTIYF. In DNA form, the CDR3 reads TGTGCCAGCAGGAATCCAGGGTACTCTGGAAACACCATATATTTT.

The chain recombines TRBV6-5 with TRBJ2-2, with a possible D match to TRBD2 (6 bases). The CDR3 totals 14 residues. Per germline, CDR1 MNHEY and CDR2 SVGAGI. Trimming left V 8 bases short and J 2 bases short, with 12 bases between. The CDR3 nucleotides are TGTGCCAGCGGAGGGAGTCTAAACACCGGGGAGCTGTTTTTT. Amino acid sequence: CASGGSLNTGELFF.

CDR3 bases: TGTGCCAGCAGTTTCCAGGAGGTAGGTCTCGAGCAGTACTTC. Protein product: CASSFQEVGLEQYF. The V and J genes are TRBV13 and TRBJ2-7, with D possibly being TRBD2 (5 bases). The CDR3 contains 14 residues. Germline CDR1 PRHDT, CDR2 FYEKMQ (reference sequence). V dropped 6 bases and J dropped 6 bases, with 18 bases sitting between them.

The CDR3 sequence is CASSLGVGYGYTF. CDR3 nucleotide sequence: TGTGCCAGCAGTCTAGGGGTGGGCTATGGCTACACCTTC. The chain links TRBV27 to TRBJ1-2, with D perhaps TRBD1 (5 bases). Germline CDR1 and CDR2: MNHEY and SMNVEV (reference sequence). V lost 5 bases and J lost 4, with 11 bases in between. The CDR3 is made up of 13 amino acids.

CDR3 DNA: TGTGCCAGCAGTTTAGTGCGCGGGACTGTCTACGAGCAGTACTTC. Protein: CASSLVRGTVYEQYF. The J gene is TRBJ2-7, the V gene TRBV27, with D maybe TRBD2 (6 bases). The CDR3 is 15 amino acids. From germline, CDR1 is MNHEY and CDR2 SMNVEV (reference sequence). V was clipped by 2 bases and J by 3 bases, with 14 bases between them.

The V and J genes are TRBV27 and TRBJ1-1; no clear D gene. The germline CDR1 and CDR2 sequences are MNHEY and SMNVEV (reference sequence). The CDR3 covers 14 residues. V lost 3 bases and J lost 2, with 10 bases in between. The CDR3 sequence: CASSLGRINTEAFF. DNA of the CDR3: TGTGCCAGCAGTTTGGGCAGGATAAACACTGAAGCTTTCTTT.

The gene calls are TRBV25-1 and TRBJ1-3; possible D gene TRBD1, 5 bases. There are 16 residues in the CDR3. Germline loops: CDR1 MGHDK, CDR2 SYGVNS. V dropped 3 bases and J dropped 0 bases, with 12 bases sitting between them. The CDR3 loop is CASSELGEGSGNTIYF. CDR3 sequence (DNA): TGTGCCAGCAGTGAGTTAGGGGAAGGCTCTGGAAACACCATATATTTT.

The chain combines TRBV4-1 with TRBJ2-7; 7 bases align to TRBD2. Germline V CDR1 and CDR2: MGHRA, YSYEKL. V lost 1 base and J lost 2; bases outside the gene matches: 8. This CDR3 contains 16 residues. The CDR3 sequence is CASSQGSLLATYEQYF. Here the CDR3 DNA reads TGCGCCAGCAGCCAAGGATCTTTACTAGCGACCTACGAGCAGTACTTC.

The table lists this clone with a count of one. CDR3 nucleotide sequence: TGTGCCAGCAGCTTGTCTTGGGAACAGGGGGACATTATGTGGCCCCAGCATTTT. Encoded protein: CASSLSWEQGDIMWPQHF. The chain uses TRBV5-6 and TRBJ1-5, with TRBD1 identical over 8 bases. Trimming took 1 base from V and 9 from J; bases not matched to a gene: 18. This CDR3 has 18 residues. Germline CDR1 reads SGHDT; CDR2 reads YYEEEE.

This chain links TRBV6-5 with TRBJ1-4; D gene ambiguous. Trimming removed 4 bases at V and 6 bases at J, with 15 bases between. CDR1 is MNHEY and CDR2 is SVGAGI in the germline V gene. The length of the CDR3 is 15 residues. The CDR3 nucleotides are TGTGCCAGCAGTTCCCCGGCGGGGAGGGATGAAAAACTGTTTTTT. This gives the protein CASSSPAGRDEKLFF.

The table lists this clone with a count of one. This chain joins TRBV6-1 and TRBJ2-3; D possibly corresponds to TRBD2 (5 bases). CDR1 and CDR2 from the germline V gene are MNHNS and SASEGT. CDR3 length: 14 residues. Deletions cut 1 base from V and 6 bases from J, with 11 bases between. CDR3 region: CASSEGSGWDTQYF. The CDR3 DNA follows: TGTGCCAGCAGTGAAGGGTCGGGATGGGATACGCAGTATTTT.

This clone was seen once. V gene TRBV27 combines with J gene TRBJ1-2; 9 bases map to TRBD1. The CDR3 consists of 14 residues. Losses at the gene ends were 8 bases for V and 2 bases for J; bases not matched to a gene: 6. Germline CDR1 is MNHEY and CDR2 is SMNVEV (reference sequence). The chain's CDR3 is CASWKGQGNYGYTF. In nucleotides, the CDR3 is TGTGCCAGCTGGAAGGGACAGGGCAACTATGGCTACACCTTC.

This chain links TRBV6-1 with TRBJ2-3; 8 bases align to TRBD2. The germline V gene encodes CDR1 MNHNS and CDR2 SASEGT. The CDR3 is made up of 18 amino acids. Losses at the gene ends were 2 bases for V and 1 base for J; bases not matched to a gene: 11. This chain's CDR3 is CASSESKTSVPGTDTQYF. CDR3 sequence (DNA): TGTGCCAGCAGTGAATCGAAGACTAGCGTCCCGGGCACAGATACGCAGTATTTT.

In its sample, this clone was seen once. The chain carries TRBV6-4 and TRBJ1-5, with D tentatively TRBD1 (5 bases). The germline CDR1 and CDR2 sequences are MRHNA and SNTAGT. V was trimmed by 2 bases and J by 1 base, leaving 15 bases between them. CDR3 length: 17 residues. The CDR3 here is CASSDVVGRASNQPQHF. The CDR3 coding sequence is TGTGCCAGCAGTGACGTAGTGGGCAGGGCAAGCAATCAGCCCCAGCATTTT.

CDR3 protein: CASSQTSGTHNEQFF. CDR3 DNA sequence: TGTGCCAGCAGTCAGACTAGCGGGACCCACAATGAGCAGTTCTTC. This chain connects TRBV5-4 to TRBJ2-1; TRBD2 agrees at 11 bases. Germline trimming cut 5 bases from V and 5 bases from J; bases unmatched to any gene: 6. Germline-derived CDR1 and CDR2 are SGHNT and YYREEE (reference sequence). CDR3 size: 15 residues.

J is TRBJ2-7 and V is TRBV15; no firm D call. This CDR3 has 13 amino acids. Trimming cost V 0 bases and J 2 bases, with 5 bases left between them. Per germline, CDR1 LNHNV and CDR2 YYDKDF (reference sequence). The chain's CDR3 is CATSRDQTYEQYF. DNA for the CDR3: TGTGCCACCAGCAGAGATCAAACCTACGAGCAGTACTTC. The full variable domain, with the rest looked up from reference TRBV15 and TRBJ2-7, is DAMVIQNPRYQVTQFGKPVTLSCSQTLNHNVMYWYQQKSSQAPKLLFHYYDKDFNNEADTPDNFQSRRPNTSFCFLDIRSPGLGDTAMYLCATSRDQTYEQYFGPGTRLTVT.

The chain uses TRBV5-1 and TRBJ1-1, with D unclear. The CDR3 totals 14 residues. Trimming removed 3 bases at V and 5 bases at J, with 14 bases between. Looked up from germline, CDR1 is SGHRS and CDR2 is YFSETQ. The CDR3: CASSSELGRTEAFF. For the CDR3, the DNA is TGCGCCAGCAGCTCGGAATTGGGGAGAACTGAAGCTTTCTTT.

This clone was detected ten times or more. V is TRBV5-6 and J is TRBJ1-1; D is possibly TRBD1 (6 bases). Trimming shortened V by 2 bases and J by 4 bases, and 15 bases separated the two germline ends. CDR1 is SGHDT, CDR2 YYEEEE, per germline. The CDR3 consists of 15 residues. The CDR3 region has the DNA TGTGCCAGCAGCTTTGGGGGGGGCAGGGGCACTGAAGCTTTCTTT. Its translation is CASSFGGGRGTEAFF.

This chain connects TRBV25-1 to TRBJ2-1; 7 nucleotides agree with TRBD2. The CDR3 spans 18 residues. Trimming removed 1 base from V and 9 bases from J; junction bases left unmatched: 18. Germline values: CDR1 MGHDK, CDR2 SYGVNS. The CDR3 loop reads CASSESGVGGGPYAEQFF. CDR3 DNA: TGTGCCAGCAGTGAATCGGGGGTCGGGGGAGGGCCGTATGCTGAGCAGTTCTTC.